The rows below give T cell receptor beta chains drawn from one sample of a study of human T cells and chemical hapten exposure. TCRdb called the RACE reads again in MiXCR, with one record for every CDR3 protein. The sample records under 200,000 distinct CDR3 sequences, around 30% being singletons. Source: whole blood, taken in connection with sensitization to the hapten diphenylcyclopropenone (DPC). The receptor source for this set is a woman between 25 and 40 years old with alopecia areata. Some clones in this sample may be carry-over from other donors' samples. Both conserved end residues are part of each CDR3. Each record gives: V gene, D gene, clone size, J gene, CDR3 DNA, CDR3 protein. The D gene is left open where the match is weak. Some rows mark clone size as missing; the rest say once, few, many or name a class of expanded clone.

>TRBV29-1|.|many|TRBJ2-5
TGCAGCGTCCCCTTAGGGGCGGACCAAGAGACCCAGTACTTC
CSVPLGADQETQYF
>TRBV20-1|TRBD1|.|TRBJ1-2
TGCAGTGCTAGAGATGTGCAGGGGGAGGGTTACACCTTC
CSARDVQGEGYTF
>TRBV28|TRBD1|few|TRBJ1-2
TGTGCCAGCAGTTTGCTTCGTCGGGACAGGGGAGGTGGCTACACCTTC
CASSLLRRDRGGGYTF
>TRBV29-1|.|.|TRBJ2-7
TGCAGCGTTGCCCAAAGAGGGGGCTCCTACGAGCAGTACTTC
CSVAQRGGSYEQYF
>TRBV29-1|.|few|TRBJ2-1
TGCAGCGTTGACCCGACAGCCTACAATGAGCAGTTCTTC
CSVDPTAYNEQFF
>TRBV5-4|.|once|TRBJ1-2
TGTGCCAGCAGCTTAATAGGCAGAGACAACTATGGCTACACCTTC
CASSLIGRDNYGYTF
>TRBV20-1|TRBD2|few|TRBJ2-3
TGCAGTGCTAACCTCGGACTAGGGGCCTCTACTAGCACAGATACGCAGTATTTT
CSANLGLGASTSTDTQYF
>TRBV20-1|.|.|TRBJ1-4
TGCAGTGCTAGAGATCCTCCGTGGTCGGTTTTT
CSARDPPWSVF
>TRBV28|.|few|TRBJ2-7
TGTGCCAGCTCCACGTCGGGTCTAGCGAGACCCTACGAGCAGTACTTC
CASSTSGLARPYEQYF
>TRBV6-6|.|.|TRBJ2-1
TGTGCCAGCAAGGGAGAGGGGTGGTACAATGAGCAGTTCTTC
CASKGEGWYNEQFF
>TRBV20-1|.|.|TRBJ2-1
TGCAGTGCTTTTCTAGGCTCCTACAATGAGCAGTTCTTC
CSAFLGSYNEQFF
>TRBV20-1|.|few|TRBJ1-1
TGCAGTGCTAGGAGCGCTGAGGGAACTGAAGCTTTCTTT
CSARSAEGTEAFF
>TRBV6-4|.|few|TRBJ2-1
TGTGCCAGCAGTGACCATGGCAGGACCAATGAGCAGTTCTTC
CASSDHGRTNEQFF
>TRBV3-1|.|.|TRBJ2-1
TGTGCCAGCAGCCAAGTAGCTAGCAGGAGGGCCGTTGAGCAGTTCTTC
CASSQVASRRAVEQFF
>TRBV10-3|TRBD1|few|TRBJ2-7
TGTGCCATCAGCCTCCACAGGACAGGGGACTACGAGCAGTACTTC
CAISLHRTGDYEQYF
>TRBV10-3|.|.|TRBJ1-2
TGTGCCATCAGTCGAGGGTTCGGCTACACCTTC
CAISRGFGYTF
>TRBV11-2|TRBD1|.|TRBJ2-7
TGTGCCAGCAGCTTTTCTCGCGTGACAGGGGGAGCCGAGCAGTACTTC
CASSFSRVTGGAEQYF
>TRBV29-1|.|.|TRBJ1-1
TGCAGCGTTCCGGGGGGTAACACTGAAGCTTTCTTT
CSVPGGNTEAFF
>TRBV5-6|TRBD1|few|TRBJ2-5
TGTGCCAGCAGCTCTATGACAGGGGCTCAAGAGACCCAGTACTTC
CASSSMTGAQETQYF
>TRBV9|TRBD1|.|TRBJ1-3
TGTGCCAGCAGCGTTACAGGGGACCCAAACACCATATATTTT
CASSVTGDPNTIYF
>TRBV6-2/TRBV6-3|.|.|TRBJ1-2
TGTGCCACCAGCCTCAAGTATGGCTACACCTTC
CATSLKYGYTF
>TRBV29-1|TRBD1|few|TRBJ2-7
TGCAGCGTTGTACAGGGGGCAGGTGAGCAGTACTTC
CSVVQGAGEQYF
>TRBV11-2|.|.|TRBJ1-2
TGTGCCAGCAGCCCTTCTCCGGGACGGGGGAACTATGGCTACACCTTC
CASSPSPGRGNYGYTF
>TRBV28|.|.|TRBJ1-6
TGTGCCAGCATCAGCTCGGGGCAGGGCGCGTCACCCCTCCACTTT
CASISSGQGASPLHF
>TRBV5-1|.|few|TRBJ2-1
TGCGCCAGCTGTGAGAGCTCCTACAATGAGCAGTTCTTC
CASCESSYNEQFF
>TRBV6-5|.|.|TRBJ1-6
TGTGCCAGCAGTTACACGGTTTGGTCACCCCTCCACTTT
CASSYTVWSPLHF
>TRBV28|.|few|TRBJ2-5
TGTGCCAGCACCACTCGGGCGGAAGAGACCCAGTACTTC
CASTTRAEETQYF
>TRBV7-2|TRBD1|.|TRBJ1-1
TGTGCCAGCAGCTGGACAGGGAACACTGAAGCTTTCTTT
CASSWTGNTEAFF
>TRBV5-1|.|few|TRBJ2-1
TGCGCCAGCAGCCACCCACGAAGGGGAAAGACCAACAATGAGCAGTTCTTC
CASSHPRRGKTNNEQFF
>TRBV7-3|TRBD1|.|TRBJ1-1
TGTGCCAGCAGCAGAACCGGGACAGGGTTTGACACTGAAGCTTTCTTT
CASSRTGTGFDTEAFF
>TRBV10-2|.|many|TRBJ2-3
TGCGCCAGCTTTGGGGGGGCGCCCACAGATACGCAGTATTTT
CASFGGAPTDTQYF
>TRBV28|.|few|TRBJ1-2
TGTGCCAGCAACCCCCCTAGGCGGAACTATGGCTACACCTTC
CASNPPRRNYGYTF
>TRBV5-6|TRBD1|few|TRBJ1-4
TGTGCCAGCAGCGCCCAAGGGACAGAGAATGAAAAACTGTTTTTT
CASSAQGTENEKLFF
>TRBV6-5|TRBD1|few|TRBJ1-6
TGTGCCAGCAGGCTTACGGGACAGGGACGGTCACCCCTCCACTTT
CASRLTGQGRSPLHF
>TRBV5-1|.|.|TRBJ2-2
TGCGCCAGCAGCCGAGCACGAACCGGGGAGCTGTTTTTT
CASSRARTGELFF
>TRBV29-1|.|few|TRBJ2-1
TGCAGCGTAGCGGAAAACTACAATGAGCAGTTCTTC
CSVAENYNEQFF
>TRBV11-1|.|few|TRBJ2-3
TGTGCCAGCAGCCAAAGGGCGCAGGGCTCAGATACGCAGTATTTT
CASSQRAQGSDTQYF
>TRBV7-2|.|few|TRBJ2-1
TGTGCCAGCAGTCCCATCGCTCTAGGAGGGAATGAGCAGTTCTTC
CASSPIALGGNEQFF
>TRBV7-2|.|.|TRBJ2-2
TGTGCCAGCAGCTTAACCTCCGTGACGTACACCGGGGAGCTGTTTTTT
CASSLTSVTYTGELFF
>TRBV29-1|TRBD1|few|TRBJ1-1
TGCAGCGTGGAAAGACAGGGGGCGAAAGCTTTCTTT
CSVERQGAKAFF
>TRBV6-2/TRBV6-3|TRBD2|few|TRBJ2-7
TGTGCCAGCAAGGTTACGGCTAGCGGCGGCCGGGACGAGCAGTACTTC
CASKVTASGGRDEQYF
>TRBV20-1|.|.|TRBJ2-7
TGCAGTGCTACAAAGGACAGATACGAGCAGTACTTC
CSATKDRYEQYF
>TRBV24-1|.|.|TRBJ1-4
TGTGCCACCCAGGAGGGGTCGGAAGAAAAACTGTTTTTT
CATQEGSEEKLFF
>TRBV7-2|TRBD1|.|TRBJ2-5
TGTGCCAGCAGCTTAGGCCCAGGGGGACAAGAGACCCAGTACTTC
CASSLGPGGQETQYF
>TRBV11-1|.|.|TRBJ1-1
TGTGCCAGCAGCTCACCAGACAGGTTCGAAGCTTTCTTT
CASSSPDRFEAFF